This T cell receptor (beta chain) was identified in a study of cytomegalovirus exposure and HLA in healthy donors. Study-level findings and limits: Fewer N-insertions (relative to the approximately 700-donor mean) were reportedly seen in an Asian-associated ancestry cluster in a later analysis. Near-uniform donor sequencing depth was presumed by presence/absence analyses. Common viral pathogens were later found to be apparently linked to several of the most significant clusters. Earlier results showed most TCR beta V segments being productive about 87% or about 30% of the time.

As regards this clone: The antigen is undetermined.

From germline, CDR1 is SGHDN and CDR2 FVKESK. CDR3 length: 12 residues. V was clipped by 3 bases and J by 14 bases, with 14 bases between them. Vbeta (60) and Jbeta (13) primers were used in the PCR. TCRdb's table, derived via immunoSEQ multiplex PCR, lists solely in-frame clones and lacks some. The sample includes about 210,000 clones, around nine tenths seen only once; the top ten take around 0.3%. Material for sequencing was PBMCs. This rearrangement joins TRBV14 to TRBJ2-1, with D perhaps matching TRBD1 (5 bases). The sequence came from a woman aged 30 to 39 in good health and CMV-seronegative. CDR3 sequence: CASSHTRAREFF. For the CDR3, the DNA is TGTGCCAGCAGCCACACCCGGGCCAGGGAGTTCTTC.